Presented here are 20 T cell receptor beta chains from one specimen sequenced in a study of shared clonotypes between healthy human individuals. The naive CD8 fraction comprised CD45RO-negative cells positively selected for CCR7 and excluded terminally differentiated effector memory CD45RA+ cells. TCRdb keeps only in-frame clones here, not all; method: immunoSEQ multiplex PCR. The repertoire holds 800,000 to 950,000 clones, with about 96% as singletons. Sequencing input: naive CD8+ T cells sorted from blood. The receptors stem from a man between 25 and 39 years old in good health.

V is TRBV5-4 and J is TRBJ2-1; 7 nucleotides align to TRBD2. The CDR3 contains 14 residues. Germline CDR1 and CDR2: SGHNT and YYREEE (reference sequence). Trimming at V came to 8 bases and at J to 6 bases, leaving 11 bases not matched to a gene. CDR3: CASPLGEGRNEQFF. DNA of the CDR3: TGTGCCAGTCCCTTGGGGGAGGGCCGCAATGAGCAGTTCTTC. The full variable domain, its missing parts supplied by reference TRBV5-4 and TRBJ2-1, is ETGVTQSPTHLIKTRGQQVTLRCSSQSGHNTVSWYQQALGQGPQFIFQYYREEENGRGNFPPRFSGLQFPNYSSELNVNALELDDSALYLCASPLGEGRNEQFFGPGTRLTVL.

V usage is TRBV7-8 and J usage is TRBJ2-2; 9 bases match TRBD1. The junction had 22 bases not matched to a gene; V was cut back by 5 bases and J by 9 bases. The CDR3 has 19 amino acids. Germline V gene lookup returns CDR1 SGHVS and CDR2 FQNEAQ. CDR3: CASSRLAYHSGTGIWELFF. The CDR3 DNA reads as TGTGCCAGCAGCCGTCTAGCCTACCACTCCGGGACAGGGATCTGGGAGCTGTTTTTT.

Here the CDR3 reads CASSPSGGGGGSYEQYF. The CDR3 DNA is TGTGCCAGCAGCCCCTCGGGGGGCGGGGGGGGCTCCTACGAGCAGTACTTC. The chain carries TRBV7-2 and TRBJ2-7; TRBD2 agrees at 9 bases. CDR1 and CDR2 from the germline V gene are SGHTA and FQGNSA. The ends lost 5 bases at V and 0 bases at J; junction bases unmatched: 11. The CDR3 consists of 17 residues.

The rearrangement joins TRBV29-1 to TRBJ2-7; D unclear. There are 11 residues in the CDR3. The V gene lost 3 bases and the J gene lost 3 bases, with 6 bases spanning the gap. Per germline, CDR1 SQVTM and CDR2 ANQGSEA. The CDR3 DNA reads TGCAGCGTTGATAACGGCTACGAGCAGTACTTC. It codes for CSVDNGYEQYF.

In this sample, this clone turned up once. J is TRBJ1-2 and V is TRBV29-1; D remains ambiguous. The germline V and J ends were trimmed by 3 bases and 5 bases, with 19 bases remaining between them. CDR1 and CDR2 (germline): SQVTM, ANQGSEA. The CDR3 extends over 15 amino acids. The CDR3, as DNA: TGCAGCGTTGACGTTCAGGACGCCCGATTTTATGGCTACACCTTC. It yields the protein CSVDVQDARFYGYTF.

The chain carries TRBV10-2 and TRBJ2-7; D is uncertain. This CDR3 contains 13 residues. V was clipped by 2 bases and J by 3 bases, with 8 bases between them. Germline loops: CDR1 WSHSY, CDR2 SAAADI. CDR3 in DNA: TGCGCCAGCAGTGAGGGCTTCAACTACGAGCAGTACTTC. Its protein is CASSEGFNYEQYF.

This chain uses TRBV29-1 with TRBJ1-2, with 8 bases aligning to TRBD1. This CDR3 comprises 15 residues. V was clipped by 6 bases and J by 4 bases; unmatched bases: 13. Germline CDR1 reads SQVTM; CDR2 reads ANQGSEA. CDR3 in amino acids: CSVESSSGQGYGYTF. The CDR3 DNA reads as TGCAGCGTCGAGTCTAGCTCAGGACAGGGCTATGGCTACACCTTC. The entire variable domain, with the rest obtained from reference TRBV29-1 and TRBJ1-2, is as follows: SAVISQKPSRDICQRGTSLTIQCQVDSQVTMMFWYRQQPGQSLTLIATANQGSEATYESGFVIDKFPISRPNLTFSTLTVSNMSPEDSSIYLCSVESSSGQGYGYTFGSGTRLTVV.

The rearrangement links TRBV28 to TRBJ2-5; weak D call: TRBD2 (6 bases). Trimming pared 1 base from V and 2 bases from J, leaving 8 bases between. Germline V gives CDR1 MDHEN, CDR2 SYDVKM. The CDR3 spans 14 residues. DNA of the CDR3: TGTGCCAGCAGTTTATTAGCGGTGCAAGAGACCCAGTACTTC. Translating it yields CASSLLAVQETQYF.

The chain couples TRBV28 to TRBJ2-1, with 7 bases that match TRBD2. This CDR3 region has 13 residues. Germline trimming cut 6 bases from V and 4 bases from J; bases unmatched to any gene: 3. Germline V gene lookup returns CDR1 MDHEN and CDR2 SYDVKM. The CDR3 nucleotides are TGTGCCAGCAGAGGGACTACTTACAATGAGCAGTTCTTC. Translating gives CASRGTTYNEQFF.

The chain has TRBV27 and TRBJ2-7; no definite D call. V was pared by 4 bases and J by 3 bases, with 10 bases between. The CDR3 contains 13 residues. CDR1 is MNHEY, CDR2 SMNVEV, per germline (reference sequence). In nucleotides, the CDR3 is TGTGCCAGCAGTTATGGGATTGGCTACGAGCAGTACTTC. Translating it yields CASSYGIGYEQYF.

As to this clone: This specimen includes other DNA sequences encoding the same CDR3. The rearrangement joins TRBV6-5 to TRBJ2-2, with D perhaps assigned TRBD1 or TRBD2 (5 bases each). The germline gives CDR1 MNHEY, CDR2 SVGAGI. CDR3 length equals 15 residues. The ends were cut back, 2 bases at V and 0 bases at J, with 7 bases in the middle. In nucleotides, the CDR3 is TGTGCCAGCAGTTACGGGACCGCGAACACCGGGGAGCTGTTTTTT. Translating it yields CASSYGTANTGELFF.

CDR3 bases: TGTGCCACCAGCAGAGGGACGGGTGTGGACTACAATGAGCAGTTCTTC. Amino acid sequence: CATSRGTGVDYNEQFF. The chain uses TRBV15 and TRBJ2-1, with D unresolved. There are 16 residues in the CDR3. Trimming stripped 1 base from V and 3 bases from J, with 13 bases between. Germline V CDR1 and CDR2: LNHNV, YYDKDF (reference sequence).

V usage is TRBV7-9 and J usage is TRBJ2-1; 9 bases are a match to TRBD2. Trimming cost V 5 bases and J 4 bases; bases outside gene matches: 12. From germline, CDR1 is SEHNR and CDR2 FQNEAQ (reference sequence). CDR3 length equals 17 residues. The CDR3 nucleotides are TGTGCCAGCAGCGGTAATCGACTAGCGGTGGGGTACAATGAGCAGTTCTTC. The encoded protein is CASSGNRLAVGYNEQFF.

This rearrangement joins TRBV9 to TRBJ2-1, with 10 bases aligning to TRBD2. Losses at the gene ends were 4 bases for V and 8 bases for J; bases not matched to a gene: 15. The germline V gene encodes CDR1 SGDLS and CDR2 YYNGEE. The CDR3 runs 17 residues. CDR3 coding DNA: TGTGCCAGCAGCCCGAGGCCAACTAGCGGGATCCTCGATGAGCAGTTCTTC. Its protein product is CASSPRPTSGILDEQFF. Using reference TRBV9 and TRBJ2-1 for the parts outside the CDR3, the full variable domain is DSGVTQTPKHLITATGQRVTLRCSPRSGDLSVYWYQQSLDQGLQFLIQYYNGEERAKGNILERFSAQQFPDLHSELNLSSLELGDSALYFCASSPRPTSGILDEQFFGPGTRLTVL.

This chain joins TRBV18 and TRBJ2-3; D uncertain. CDR3 length: 16 amino acids. CDR1 is KGHSH and CDR2 is LQKENI in the germline V gene. The V and J ends lost 0 bases and 0 bases respectively, with 10 bases between them. CDR3 DNA: TGTGCCAGCTCACCACCCCTTACAGCCAGCACAGATACGCAGTATTTT. Translating gives CASSPPLTASTDTQYF.

CDR3 coding DNA: TGTGCCAGCACCCGGACCCCACCCCCAGATACGCAGTATTTT. This sequence encodes CASTRTPPPDTQYF. The V gene is TRBV2, the J gene TRBJ2-3; D is uncertain. CDR1 and CDR2 (germline): SNHLY, FYNNEI. V shed 7 bases and J shed 4 bases, with 15 bases lying between them. The CDR3 is 14 residues long.

CDR3 protein: CASSHAVTGVYEQYF. CDR3 nucleotides: TGTGCCAGCAGCCACGCAGTTACAGGAGTTTACGAGCAGTACTTC. The V and J genes are TRBV7-2 and TRBJ2-7, with a tentative D call TRBD1 (5 bases). Germline CDR1 is SGHTA and CDR2 is FQGNSA. The CDR3 is made up of 15 amino acids. Trimming removed 5 bases from V and 4 bases from J, with 18 bases in between.

The chain uses TRBV5-6 and TRBJ2-7; 9 bases line up with TRBD1. Germline lookup yields CDR1 SGHDT and CDR2 YYEEEE. V lost 6 bases and J lost 5; bases outside the gene matches: 24. This CDR3 comprises 19 residues. CDR3 amino acids: CASTSSRTGGSILGNEQYF. In DNA form, the CDR3 reads TGTGCCAGCACCTCCTCGCGTACAGGGGGCTCTATCTTGGGAAACGAGCAGTACTTC.

This chain joins TRBV27 and TRBJ1-2, with 9 bases aligning to TRBD1. The germline gives CDR1 MNHEY, CDR2 SMNVEV (reference sequence). CDR3 size: 17 residues. With 4 bases clipped from V and 4 bases from J, the junction kept 13 bases outside the gene matches. This CDR3 is CASSYQTGTGSGYGYTF. CDR3 DNA sequence: TGTGCCAGCAGTTACCAAACCGGGACAGGGAGCGGCTATGGCTACACCTTC.

The CDR3 sequence: CASSRDRANTGELFF. CDR3 sequence (DNA): TGTGCCAGCAGTCGGGACAGGGCGAACACCGGGGAGCTGTTTTTT. This chain connects TRBV6-6 to TRBJ2-2; 9 bases agree with TRBD1. Germline CDR1 and CDR2: MNHNY and SVGAGI (reference sequence). Trimming removed 5 bases from V and 0 bases from J; junction bases left unmatched: 1. The CDR3 is made up of 15 amino acids.